A single TCR beta chain is shown here with its context. This clone's antigen is unknown. No clone much larger than this one lies a single base away; base qualities are absent. Reading from cysteine to phenylalanine, the CDR3 counts 19 amino acids. This entry keeps only the CDR3 DNA: 57 bases, framed from base 1. Germline trimming: 4 bases from V, 3 bases from J; junction bases outside gene matches: 15. CDR1 and CDR2 are read off the germline V gene as KGHDR and SFDVKD. Peripheral blood CD8+ and CD4+ T cells from healthy donors, Susac syndrome patients and multiple sclerosis patients were profiled by high-throughput TCR beta sequencing. Recently defined diagnostic criteria for definite or probable disease were met by the Susac syndrome patients. CD8+ TEMRA cells were enriched by FACS, while bulk CD8+ and CD4+ T cells were purified by magnetic negative isolation. Blood was collected in EDTA tubes and processed within 24 hours, with PBMCs isolated through density gradient centrifugation. PBMCs intended for TCR sequencing were cryopreserved in liquid nitrogen and thawed later in a water bath at 37 degrees C. The sorted or isolated CD4+, CD8+ and CD8+ TEMRA cells had a purity of 90% or higher.

This specimen belongs to a study of CD8 T cells in Susac syndrome (dated by TCRdb to between 2018 and 2021). Describing the broader study: Among the sequenced Susac syndrome patients, five or six had clinically active disease and 8 or 9 were in clinical remission. Susac syndrome patients were therapy-naive, on corticosteroids (some also receiving IVIg), or on IVIg alone at blood withdrawal. The study used repertoire sequencing to test whether antigen drove CD8+ T cell activation and differentiation in Susac syndrome. Overall study results and their limits: The CD4+ T cell repertoire of patients with Susac syndrome showed no detectable clonal expansion. The study acknowledged that relatively few individuals were included in the TCR sequencing and HLA analysis.

RNA was extracted using the RNeasy kit, and roughly 0.5 to 1 ug of the RNA was reverse transcribed with random hexamers. TCR beta CDR3 regions were amplified with the immunoSEQ multiplex PCR assay covering 54 Vbeta and 13 Jbeta segments. PCR amplification bias was corrected using a synthetic template baseline for primer optimization and computational correction. As for the authors' bioinformatics: Reads were annotated to V, D and J genes per IMGT and analyzed with immunoSEQ Analyzer, keeping only productive sequences. To calculate clonality, Shannon entropy was normalized by log2 of the number of productive unique sequences and then subtracted from one. For each patient and control, public and private clones were evaluated among the 100 most prevalent clones. Clones were defined as Susac-specific when absent from the healthy and MS cohorts, from roughly 1,000 published viral clones and from other ImmuneACCESS disease sequences. TCRdb reanalyzed the raw reads on its own, using fastp at Q25 for trimming and MiXCR for clone calling, and kept in-frame beta chains. Rows with a matching CDR3 protein are joined into one entry that keeps the most common DNA and genes. It is TCRdb's table, rather than the study itself, that gives the V and J calls and clone size. The sample yields about 180,000 distinct CDR3 sequences; just under 95% were counted once. 0.095% to 0.1% of the sample is in the top ten clones.

Recombination joined TRBV24-1 with TRBJ2-1, and 9 junction bases match TRBD1. What was sequenced was CD4+ T cells from PBMCs. The receptor comes from a human donor with Susac syndrome. CDR3 protein: CATSETGGAGGDDYNEQFF. The DNA sequence is TGTGCCACCAGTGAAACAGGGGGCGCAGGGGGCGACGACTACAATGAGCAGTTCTTC.